This T cell receptor (beta chain) was sequenced during a study of human thymus T cells. Study findings and constraints: As related research reported, thymic repertoires overlapped highly among unrelated individuals.

To note about this clone: Its antigen is unknown.

V was pared by 4 bases and J by 3 bases, with 13 bases between. The CDR3 runs 14 residues. From germline, CDR1 is SGHRS and CDR2 YFSETQ. Thymus was obtained from resections taken during corrective heart surgery. Among the donors, all were healthy Finnish infants having corrective surgery for congenital heart defects. Assay used: immunoSEQ multiplex PCR; TCRdb lists only in-frame clones, some missing. Found here are some 120,000 clones, about 93% of them singletons; the top ten hold around 0.024%. The specimen was thymus tissue. The clonotype comes from a boy in the first two years of life with a congenital heart defect but otherwise immunologically healthy. The chain has TRBV5-1 and TRBJ2-5; D is perhaps TRBD2 (6 bases). CDR3 in DNA: TGCGCCAGCAGCCAGGACTATCCCAAAGAGACCCAGTACTTC. Translating it yields CASSQDYPKETQYF.